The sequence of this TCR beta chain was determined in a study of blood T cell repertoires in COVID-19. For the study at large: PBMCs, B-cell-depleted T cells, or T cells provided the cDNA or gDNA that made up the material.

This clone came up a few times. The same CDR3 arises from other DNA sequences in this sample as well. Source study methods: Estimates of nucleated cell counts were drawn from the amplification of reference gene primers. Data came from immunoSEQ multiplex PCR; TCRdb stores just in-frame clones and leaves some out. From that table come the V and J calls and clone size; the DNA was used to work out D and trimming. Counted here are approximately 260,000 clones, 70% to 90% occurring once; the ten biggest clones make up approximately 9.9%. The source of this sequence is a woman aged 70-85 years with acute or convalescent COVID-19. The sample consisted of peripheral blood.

CDR3 sequence (DNA): TGTGCCAGCAGCCTGAGCGGGGGGGCCTACGAGCAGTACTTC. The encoded protein is CASSLSGGAYEQYF. This chain uses TRBV3-1 (or the pseudogene TRBV3-2) with TRBJ2-7; TRBD2 aligns across 10 bases. Germline V CDR1 and CDR2: LGHDT, YNNKEL (reference sequence). J gave up 2 bases and V 4 bases, and 2 bases lay outside the gene matches. The CDR3 sequence is 14 residues long.